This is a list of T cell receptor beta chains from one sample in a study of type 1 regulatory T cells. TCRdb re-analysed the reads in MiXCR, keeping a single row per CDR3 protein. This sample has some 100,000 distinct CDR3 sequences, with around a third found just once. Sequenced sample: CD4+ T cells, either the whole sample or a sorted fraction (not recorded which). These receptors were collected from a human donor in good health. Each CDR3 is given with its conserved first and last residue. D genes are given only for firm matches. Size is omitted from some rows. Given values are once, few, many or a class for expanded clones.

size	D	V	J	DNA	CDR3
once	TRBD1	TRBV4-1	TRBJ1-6	TGCGCCAGCAGCCAATTACCCTCGGGACAGTATAATTCACCCCTCCACTTT	CASSQLPSGQYNSPLHF
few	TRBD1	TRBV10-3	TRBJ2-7	TGTGCCATCAGTGGATCCGGGACAGGCTACGAGCAGTACTTC	CAISGSGTGYEQYF
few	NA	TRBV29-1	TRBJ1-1	TGCAGCCCCGAAGCCCTCCTTGGCACTGAAGCTTTCTTT	CSPEALLGTEAFF
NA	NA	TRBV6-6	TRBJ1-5	TGTGCCAGCAGTGGGACGGGAGAGAATCAGCCCCAGCATTTT	CASSGTGENQPQHF
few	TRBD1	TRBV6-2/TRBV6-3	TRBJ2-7	TGTGCCAGCACACGGGACAGGGGGTTCTACGAGCAGTACTTC	CASTRDRGFYEQYF
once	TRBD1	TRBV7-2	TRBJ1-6	TGTGCCAGCAGCTCCCGGGACAGGGATAATTCACCCCTCCACTTT	CASSSRDRDNSPLHF
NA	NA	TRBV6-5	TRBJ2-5	TGTGCCGGCAGTTATGGACGGAGGGCAGAGACCCAGTACTTC	CAGSYGRRAETQYF
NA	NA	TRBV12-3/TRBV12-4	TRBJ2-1	TGTGCCAGCAGTTTAGTCGGGGTTAGGCCCTACAATGAGCAGTTCTTC	CASSLVGVRPYNEQFF
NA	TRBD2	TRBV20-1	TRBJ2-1	TGCAGTGCCACAACTAGCGGGAGTCTCAATGAGCAGTTCTTC	CSATTSGSLNEQFF
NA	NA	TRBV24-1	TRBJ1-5	TGTGCCACCGAAAAAGGGGTTGGTCAGCCCCAGCATTTT	CATEKGVGQPQHF
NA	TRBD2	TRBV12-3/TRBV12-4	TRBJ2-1	TGTGCCAGCAGCAAACTAGCGGGAGGGCCAAATGAGCAGTTCTTC	CASSKLAGGPNEQFF
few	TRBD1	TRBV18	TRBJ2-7	TGTGCCAGCTCACGGGACAGTCCAACCTACGAGCAGTACTTC	CASSRDSPTYEQYF
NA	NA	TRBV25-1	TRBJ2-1	TGTGCCAGCAGACTGGGGCATGAGCAGTTCTTC	CASRLGHEQFF
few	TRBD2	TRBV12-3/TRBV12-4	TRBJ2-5	TGTGCCAGCCTCTGGGGTGCGGGAGAAGATCAAGAGACCCAGTACTTC	CASLWGAGEDQETQYF
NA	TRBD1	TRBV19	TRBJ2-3	TGTGCCACCTCAGAAAACCCCCAGGGGGTGATCGATACGCAGTATTTT	CATSENPQGVIDTQYF
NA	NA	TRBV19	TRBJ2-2	TGTGCCAGTAGCTCTTGGGACGGGTACACCGGGGAGCTGTTTTTT	CASSSWDGYTGELFF
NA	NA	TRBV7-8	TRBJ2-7	TGTGCCAGCAGCTTAGTCCGAGGGTTCGGCTACGAGCAGTACTTC	CASSLVRGFGYEQYF
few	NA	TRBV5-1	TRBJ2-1	TGCGCCAGCAGCTTGGGACTAGACGGGAATGAGCAGTTCTTC	CASSLGLDGNEQFF
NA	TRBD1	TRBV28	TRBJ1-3	TGTGCCAGCAGTGCGGACAGGGGGCTGCAACCTGGAAACACCATATATTTT	CASSADRGLQPGNTIYF
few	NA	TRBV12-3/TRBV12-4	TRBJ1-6	TGTGCCAGTCTGAGAGAAGGTTCACCCCTCCACTTT	CASLREGSPLHF
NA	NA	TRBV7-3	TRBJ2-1	TGTGCCAGCAGCTTAACGGCGGGGAGCTCCTACAATGAGCAGTTCTTC	CASSLTAGSSYNEQFF
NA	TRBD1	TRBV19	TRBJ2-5	TGTGCCAGTAGTGGAGACCCGGCCAGGGGGAAAGAGACCCAGTACTTC	CASSGDPARGKETQYF
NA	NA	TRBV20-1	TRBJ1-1	TGCAGTGCTAGAGGGTTCAGGGGCACTGAAGCTTTCTTT	CSARGFRGTEAFF
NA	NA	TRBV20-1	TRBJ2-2	TGCAGTGCTACCGCCTCGGCGTTCCGGACCGGGGAGCTGTTTTTT	CSATASAFRTGELFF
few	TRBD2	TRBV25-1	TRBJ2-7	TGTGCCAGCAGTGCGGGACTAGCGGGAAGTACCTACGAGCAGTACTTC	CASSAGLAGSTYEQYF
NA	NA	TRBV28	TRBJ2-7	TGTGCCATCACGGACGGGAGCTCCTACGAGCAGTACTTC	CAITDGSSYEQYF
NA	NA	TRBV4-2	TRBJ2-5	TGTGCCAGCAGCCAAGAACTAGTCCCCCAAGAGACCCAGTACTTC	CASSQELVPQETQYF
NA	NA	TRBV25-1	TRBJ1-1	TGTGCCAGCAGTGGGTCGCGGGCAATGAACACTGAAGCTTTCTTT	CASSGSRAMNTEAFF